These 11 T cell receptor beta chains were all obtained from the same sample, sequenced in a study of identical twins. TCRdb reanalysed the 5' RACE reads using MiXCR and keeps one entry per CDR3 protein. The data hold hundreds of thousands of distinct CDR3 sequences, with approximately 21% observed a single time. This same sample was also taken into another study, of T cells expressing NK-cell markers.

Sequences were obtained from PBMCs. The receptor set was obtained from a woman between 18 and 29 years old in good health.

This clonotype was counted a few times. V usage is TRBV7-2 and J usage is TRBJ2-7, with no clear D. V was cut by 4 bases and J by 6 bases, with 13 bases left in between. Germline V CDR1 and CDR2: SGHTA, FQGNSA. The CDR3 has 13 residues. This CDR3 reads CASSSIRVREQYF. DNA of the CDR3: TGTGCCAGCAGCTCAATCCGAGTACGCGAGCAGTACTTC. Full variable domain (missing parts from reference TRBV7-2 and TRBJ2-7): GAGVSQSPSNKVTEKGKDVELRCDPISGHTALYWYRQSLGQGLEFLIYFQGNSAPDKSGLPSDRFSAERTGGSVSTLTIQRTQQEDSAVYLCASSSIRVREQYFGPGTRLTVT.

The rearrangement uses TRBV20-1 and TRBJ1-1; TRBD1 agrees at 7 bases. CDR1 and CDR2 (germline): DFQATT, SNEGSKA (reference sequence). The CDR3 loop spans 11 amino acids. The junction had 7 bases not matched to a gene; V was cut back by 5 bases and J by 10 bases. The CDR3 loop is CSALSRGPAFF. The CDR3 nucleotides are TGCAGTGCTCTTAGTAGGGGGCCAGCTTTCTTT.

This clonotype has a handful of counts. This rearrangement joins TRBV29-1 to TRBJ2-5; D might be TRBD2 (6 bases). V was trimmed by 4 bases and J by 4 bases, leaving 16 bases between them. The CDR3 is 14 residues long. The germline V gene has CDR1 SQVTM and CDR2 ANQGSEA. CDR3 sequence (DNA): TGCAGCGTTGGGTCTAGCGTGTTGACAGAGACCCAGTACTTC. Residues: CSVGSSVLTETQYF.

There are a few counts of this clonotype. The rearrangement joins TRBV5-1 to TRBJ2-5; possible D gene TRBD1, 5 bases. Trimming stripped 7 bases from V and 4 bases from J, with 11 bases between. The CDR3 has 12 residues. Germline-derived CDR1 and CDR2 are SGHRS and YFSETQ. The CDR3 is CASAGLRETQYF. The CDR3 DNA follows: TGCGCCAGCGCAGGGTTGCGAGAGACCCAGTACTTC. Full variable domain (outside the CDR3, taken from reference TRBV5-1 and TRBJ2-5): KAGVTQTPRYLIKTRGQQVTLSCSPISGHRSVSWYQQTPGQGLQFLFEYFSETQRNKGNFPGRFSGRQFSNSRSEMNVSTLELGDSALYLCASAGLRETQYFGPGTRLLVL.

The chain employs TRBV6-2 or TRBV6-3 and TRBJ2-7; 7 bases agree with TRBD2. The germline CDR1 and CDR2 sequences are MNHEY and SVGEGT. The junction had 12 bases not matched to a gene; V was cut back by 10 bases and J by 3 bases. This CDR3 has 14 amino acids. This CDR3 reads CATRRAGLSYEQYF. Here the CDR3 DNA reads TGTGCCACCCGACGAGCGGGACTTAGCTACGAGCAGTACTTC.

The rearrangement uses TRBV2 and TRBJ2-3; 9 nucleotides line up with TRBD1. Losses at the gene ends were 9 bases for V and 4 bases for J; bases not matched to a gene: 8. Germline V gives CDR1 SNHLY, CDR2 FYNNEI. CDR3 length: 14 residues. Here the CDR3 DNA reads TGTGCCAGAAGAGCGGGACAGGGAGCAGATACGCAGTATTTT. It translates to CARRAGQGADTQYF.

The V gene is TRBV20-1, the J gene TRBJ1-2; TRBD1 matches 7 bases. The CDR3 has 12 amino acids. The trim removed 5 bases at V and 4 bases at J, leaving 4 bases unmatched. Germline CDR1 DFQATT, CDR2 SNEGSKA (reference sequence). The CDR3 reads CSAPGGAYGYTF. The CDR3 nucleotides are TGCAGTGCTCCAGGGGGTGCCTATGGCTACACCTTC.

The gene calls are TRBV5-1 and TRBJ2-7; 13 bases are shared with TRBD2. CDR3 size: 15 residues. The germline CDR1 and CDR2 sequences are SGHRS and YFSETQ. V was pared by 5 bases and J by 5 bases, with 7 bases of the junction left unmatched. The chain's CDR3 is CASRQGLAGVHEQYF. The CDR3 DNA reads as TGCGCCAGCAGGCAAGGACTAGCGGGAGTCCACGAGCAGTACTTC.

In this sample, this clonotype turned up many times. This sequence joins TRBV6-1 and TRBJ2-7, with 7 nucleotides matching TRBD2. Germline V gene lookup returns CDR1 MNHNS and CDR2 SASEGT. Losses at the gene ends were 5 bases for V and 2 bases for J; bases not matched to a gene: 12. CDR3 length: 16 amino acids. The CDR3 sequence: CASSTTRGERTYEQYF. CDR3 sequence (DNA): TGTGCCAGCAGTACGACACGGGGGGAGAGGACCTACGAGCAGTACTTC.

The gene calls are TRBV15 and TRBJ2-1, with D perhaps TRBD2 (5 bases). The V end lost 3 bases, the J end lost 10 bases, and 10 bases lay between the germline ends. CDR1 LNHNV and CDR2 YYDKDF come from the germline V gene (reference sequence). This CDR3 region has 12 residues. CDR3 sequence (DNA): TGTGCCACCAGCAGGAGGGTAGGCGAGCAGTTCTTC. This encodes CATSRRVGEQFF.

This clonotype has more than one count but fewer than ten. CDR3 sequence (DNA): TGTGCCAGCAGTTCGTGGACTAGCGGAGAGACCCAGTACTTC. The encoded protein is CASSSWTSGETQYF. V is TRBV12-3 or TRBV12-4 and J is TRBJ2-5, with 10 bases that match TRBD2. The CDR3 extends over 14 amino acids. V lost 4 bases and J lost 4; bases outside the gene matches: 3.